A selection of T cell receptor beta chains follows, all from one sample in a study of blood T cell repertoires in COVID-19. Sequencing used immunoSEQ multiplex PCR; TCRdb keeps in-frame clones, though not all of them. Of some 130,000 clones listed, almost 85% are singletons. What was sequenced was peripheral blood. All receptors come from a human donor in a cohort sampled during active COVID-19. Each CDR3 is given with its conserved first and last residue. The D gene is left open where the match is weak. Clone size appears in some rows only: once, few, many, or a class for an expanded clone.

CDR3: CASSVYAGQNYEQYF; DNA: TGTGCCAGCAGCGTATACGCGGGACAGAACTACGAGCAGTACTTC; size: .; V: TRBV9; D: .; J: TRBJ2-7
CDR3: CAWSALNTEAFF; DNA: TGTGCCTGGAGTGCCCTAAACACTGAAGCTTTCTTT; size: .; V: TRBV30; D: .; J: TRBJ1-1
CDR3: CASSVGSSNQPQHF; DNA: TGCGCCAGCAGCGTCGGGTCTAGCAATCAGCCCCAGCATTTT; size: .; V: TRBV5-1; D: .; J: TRBJ1-5
CDR3: CASSWGGQDSNQPQHF; DNA: TGTGCCAGCAGTTGGGGGGGACAGGATAGCAATCAGCCCCAGCATTTT; size: .; V: TRBV27; D: TRBD1; J: TRBJ1-5
CDR3: CASIAGLTGNTIYF; DNA: TGTGCCAGTATCGCAGGACTGACTGGAAACACCATATATTTT; size: .; V: TRBV19; D: .; J: TRBJ1-3
CDR3: CASSSSGTGSPWTLHF; DNA: TGTGCCAGCAGCTCCTCCGGGACAGGTTCCCCTTGGACCCTCCACTTT; size: .; V: TRBV7-9; D: TRBD1; J: TRBJ1-6
CDR3: CASSLQGQAGNQPQHF; DNA: TGTGCCAGCAGCTTACAGGGACAGGCGGGGAACCAGCCCCAGCATTTT; size: .; V: TRBV5-4; D: TRBD1; J: TRBJ1-5
CDR3: CASSPKGGLRTYTGELFF; DNA: TGCGCCAGCAGCCCGAAGGGTGGTTTGAGGACTTACACCGGGGAGCTGTTTTTT; size: .; V: TRBV5-1; D: .; J: TRBJ2-2
CDR3: CASSLIGVMGEKLFF; DNA: TGTGCCAGCAGCCTCATCGGAGTTATGGGTGAAAAACTGTTTTTT; size: .; V: TRBV11-1; D: .; J: TRBJ1-4
CDR3: CASSGQINQPQHF; DNA: TGTGCCAGCAGTGGACAGATCAATCAGCCCCAGCATTTT; size: .; V: TRBV2; D: .; J: TRBJ1-5
CDR3: CASSLVGVGTGELFF; DNA: TGTGCCAGCAGCTTAGTAGGAGTTGGTACCGGGGAGCTGTTTTTT; size: once; V: TRBV13; D: .; J: TRBJ2-2
CDR3: CASSLSVGGTEAFF; DNA: TGTGCCAGCAGCTTGTCAGTCGGGGGGACTGAAGCTTTCTTT; size: .; V: TRBV5-4; D: .; J: TRBJ1-1
CDR3: CASSQAHRAGTGELFF; DNA: TGTGCCAGCAGCCAAGCCCACAGGGCCGGCACCGGGGAGCTGTTTTTT; size: .; V: TRBV4-2; D: .; J: TRBJ2-2
CDR3: CASSQRASGATDTQYF; DNA: TGCGCCAGCAGCCAACGGGCTAGCGGGGCCACAGATACGCAGTATTTT; size: .; V: TRBV4-1; D: TRBD2; J: TRBJ2-3
CDR3: CAISEEVSRGELFF; DNA: TGTGCCATCAGTGAGGAGGTTTCACGCGGGGAGCTGTTTTTT; size: .; V: TRBV10-3; D: .; J: TRBJ2-2
CDR3: CASSHPGTRVEYF; DNA: TGTGCCAGCAGCCATCCCGGGACTAGGGTCGAGTATTTT; size: once; V: TRBV11-2; D: TRBD2; J: TRBJ2-3
CDR3: CASSSSGGMGTGELFF; DNA: TGTGCCAGCAGCTCTAGCGGGGGAATGGGGACCGGGGAGCTGTTTTTT; size: .; V: TRBV11-3; D: TRBD2; J: TRBJ2-2
CDR3: CASSWNSINQPQHF; DNA: TGTGCCAGCTCGTGGAACAGTATCAATCAGCCCCAGCATTTT; size: .; V: TRBV18; D: .; J: TRBJ1-5
CDR3: CASSVRLDRGIEAFF; DNA: TGTGCCAGCAGCGTAAGGTTGGACAGGGGCATTGAAGCTTTCTTT; size: .; V: TRBV11-2; D: TRBD1; J: TRBJ1-1
CDR3: CASSVRDRGHYGYTF; DNA: TGTGCCAGCAGTGTTCGGGACAGGGGGCACTATGGCTACACCTTC; size: .; V: TRBV2; D: TRBD1; J: TRBJ1-2
CDR3: CASSDSQGADTQYF; DNA: TGTGCCAGCAGTGACTCCCAGGGCGCAGATACGCAGTATTTT; size: .; V: TRBV6-4; D: .; J: TRBJ2-3
CDR3: CASSLGQGASNEKLFF; DNA: TGTGCCAGCAGCTTGGGCCAGGGGGCGAGTAATGAAAAACTGTTTTTT; size: .; V: TRBV5-6; D: TRBD1; J: TRBJ1-4
CDR3: CASSPGGSAGNTIYF; DNA: TGTGCCAGCAGCCCAGGAGGGTCGGCTGGAAACACCATATATTTT; size: .; V: TRBV5-4; D: .; J: TRBJ1-3
CDR3: CASSRRLAGGSNEQFF; DNA: TGTGCCAGCAGTCGCCGCCTAGCGGGGGGAAGCAATGAGCAGTTCTTC; size: .; V: TRBV27; D: TRBD2; J: TRBJ2-1
CDR3: CASSLGLNTDTQYF; DNA: TGCGCCAGCAGCTTGGGTCTTAACACAGATACGCAGTATTTT; size: .; V: TRBV5-1; D: .; J: TRBJ2-3
CDR3: CATGVPVTDTQYF; DNA: TGCGCCACGGGGGTCCCCGTGACAGATACGCAGTATTTT; size: .; V: TRBV10-2; D: .; J: TRBJ2-3
CDR3: CAISAPGGSPLHF; DNA: TGTGCCATCAGTGCCCCGGGTGGTTCACCCCTCCACTTT; size: .; V: TRBV10-3; D: .; J: TRBJ1-6
CDR3: CSASGFAGGLGGEQFF; DNA: TGCAGTGCTAGTGGCTTCGCGGGGGGCCTCGGTGGGGAGCAGTTCTTC; size: once; V: TRBV20-1; D: TRBD2; J: TRBJ2-1
CDR3: CASGEGVASTDTQYF; DNA: TGTGCCAGCGGGGAGGGGGTAGCTAGCACAGATACGCAGTATTTT; size: .; V: TRBV2; D: .; J: TRBJ2-3
CDR3: CASSPYRAETQYF; DNA: TGTGCCAGCAGCCCGTACAGGGCTGAGACCCAGTACTTC; size: once; V: TRBV3-1/TRBV3-2; D: .; J: TRBJ2-5
CDR3: CASSSPRGGLTGTDTQYF; DNA: TGTGCCAGCAGCTCCCCCCGCGGGGGACTAACGGGCACAGATACGCAGTATTTT; size: .; V: TRBV9; D: TRBD2; J: TRBJ2-3
CDR3: CASTNLEEQYF; DNA: TGTGCCAGCACAAACCTCGAGGAGCAGTACTTC; size: .; V: TRBV6-5; D: .; J: TRBJ2-7
CDR3: CASSLRGEAFF; DNA: TGTGCCAGCAGTTTAAGGGGTGAAGCTTTCTTT; size: .; V: TRBV12-3/TRBV12-4; D: .; J: TRBJ1-1
CDR3: CASEGTDTQYF; DNA: TGTGCCAGCGAGGGCACAGATACGCAGTATTTT; size: few; V: TRBV12-3/TRBV12-4; D: .; J: TRBJ2-3
CDR3: CASSQELARVNEQFF; DNA: TGTGCCAGCAGCCAAGAGCTAGCGAGGGTCAATGAGCAGTTCTTC; size: .; V: TRBV3-1/TRBV3-2; D: .; J: TRBJ2-1
CDR3: CASSLGQINTEAFF; DNA: TGCGCCAGCAGCCTAGGACAGATCAACACTGAAGCTTTCTTT; size: .; V: TRBV5-1; D: .; J: TRBJ1-1
CDR3: CASRAAGQTNTGELFF; DNA: TGTGCCAGCAGGGCCGCAGGGCAAACGAACACCGGGGAGCTGTTTTTT; size: .; V: TRBV9; D: .; J: TRBJ2-2
CDR3: CASSLGQGNTIYF; DNA: TGTGCCAGCAGCTTAGGACAGGGAAACACCATATATTTT; size: .; V: TRBV5-4; D: .; J: TRBJ1-3
CDR3: CASMEQGSSQPQHF; DNA: TGTGCCTCCATGGAACAGGGGTCCAGTCAGCCCCAGCATTTT; size: .; V: TRBV2; D: TRBD1; J: TRBJ1-5
CDR3: CASSSYRFGGEGYTF; DNA: TGTGCCAGCAGTTCCTATCGATTTGGCGGGGAAGGCTACACCTTC; size: .; V: TRBV6-5; D: .; J: TRBJ1-2
CDR3: CASSFGGGPYEQYF; DNA: TGTGCCAGCAGTTTTGGGGGGGGGCCGTACGAGCAGTACTTC; size: .; V: TRBV27; D: .; J: TRBJ2-7
CDR3: CASSLGTGRDEQYF; DNA: TGTGCCAGCAGCTTAGGGACAGGGAGGGACGAGCAGTACTTC; size: .; V: TRBV9; D: TRBD1; J: TRBJ2-7
CDR3: CASSQGDSYEQYF; DNA: TGTGCCAGCAGTCAGGGGGACTCCTACGAGCAGTACTTC; size: .; V: TRBV7-9; D: TRBD1; J: TRBJ2-7
CDR3: CASSRDRARQPQHF; DNA: TGTGCCAGCAGTCGGGACAGGGCTCGACAGCCCCAGCATTTT; size: .; V: TRBV6-5; D: TRBD1; J: TRBJ1-5
CDR3: CARGGSTSGANVLTF; DNA: TGTGCCAGAGGGGGCAGCACATCTGGGGCCAACGTCCTGACTTTC; size: .; V: TRBV2; D: TRBD1; J: TRBJ2-6
CDR3: CASSATGSRDTQYF; DNA: TGTGCCAGCAGCGCCACGGGGAGCCGGGATACGCAGTATTTT; size: .; V: TRBV11-3; D: .; J: TRBJ2-3
CDR3: CASSIRTVNSPLHF; DNA: TGTGCCAGTAGTATTCGGACAGTTAATTCACCCCTCCACTTT; size: once; V: TRBV19; D: .; J: TRBJ1-6
CDR3: CASSPGTGGTEKLFF; DNA: TGTGCCAGCAGCCCTGGGACAGGGGGGACTGAAAAACTGTTTTTT; size: .; V: TRBV5-6; D: TRBD1; J: TRBJ1-4
CDR3: CASSPEAGTPTEAFF; DNA: TGTGCCAGCAGCCCCGAAGCCGGGACACCGACTGAAGCTTTCTTT; size: few; V: TRBV7-2; D: .; J: TRBJ1-1
CDR3: CAWGRGQGTGNTIYF; DNA: TGTGCCTGGGGAAGAGGACAGGGAACTGGAAACACCATATATTTT; size: .; V: TRBV30; D: TRBD1; J: TRBJ1-3
CDR3: CASRNEGASGELFF; DNA: TGCGCCAGCAGGAACGAGGGGGCGTCCGGGGAGCTGTTTTTT; size: .; V: TRBV5-1; D: TRBD1; J: TRBJ2-2
CDR3: CASSSATAGEAFF; DNA: TGCGCCAGCAGCTCCGCGACAGCCGGTGAAGCTTTCTTT; size: many; V: TRBV5-1; D: .; J: TRBJ1-1
CDR3: CASSFLGGGNEQFF; DNA: TGCGCCAGCAGCTTTTTGGGAGGGGGCAATGAGCAGTTCTTC; size: .; V: TRBV5-1; D: .; J: TRBJ2-1
CDR3: CASTPDSWVTDTQYF; DNA: TGTGCCAGCACCCCTGACTCGTGGGTCACAGATACGCAGTATTTT; size: .; V: TRBV27; D: .; J: TRBJ2-3
CDR3: CASSSGTGKTQYF; DNA: TGTGCCAGTTCCTCCGGGACAGGGAAGACCCAGTACTTC; size: once; V: TRBV19; D: TRBD1; J: TRBJ2-5
CDR3: CASSEGSSGSDTQYF; DNA: TGTGCCAGCAGTGAGGGTTCGTCAGGGTCAGATACGCAGTATTTT; size: .; V: TRBV6-1; D: .; J: TRBJ2-3
CDR3: CASSEVPATGANYGYTF; DNA: TGTGCCAGCAGTGAAGTCCCCGCGACAGGGGCTAACTATGGCTACACCTTC; size: .; V: TRBV6-1; D: TRBD1; J: TRBJ1-2
CDR3: CASSSSRTGELFF; DNA: TGTGCCAGTAGTTCTAGTCGCACCGGGGAGCTGTTTTTT; size: .; V: TRBV19; D: .; J: TRBJ2-2
CDR3: CASSQRGGAEAFF; DNA: TGTGCCAGCAGCCAGAGGGGGGGCGCTGAAGCTTTCTTT; size: .; V: TRBV3-1/TRBV3-2; D: .; J: TRBJ1-1